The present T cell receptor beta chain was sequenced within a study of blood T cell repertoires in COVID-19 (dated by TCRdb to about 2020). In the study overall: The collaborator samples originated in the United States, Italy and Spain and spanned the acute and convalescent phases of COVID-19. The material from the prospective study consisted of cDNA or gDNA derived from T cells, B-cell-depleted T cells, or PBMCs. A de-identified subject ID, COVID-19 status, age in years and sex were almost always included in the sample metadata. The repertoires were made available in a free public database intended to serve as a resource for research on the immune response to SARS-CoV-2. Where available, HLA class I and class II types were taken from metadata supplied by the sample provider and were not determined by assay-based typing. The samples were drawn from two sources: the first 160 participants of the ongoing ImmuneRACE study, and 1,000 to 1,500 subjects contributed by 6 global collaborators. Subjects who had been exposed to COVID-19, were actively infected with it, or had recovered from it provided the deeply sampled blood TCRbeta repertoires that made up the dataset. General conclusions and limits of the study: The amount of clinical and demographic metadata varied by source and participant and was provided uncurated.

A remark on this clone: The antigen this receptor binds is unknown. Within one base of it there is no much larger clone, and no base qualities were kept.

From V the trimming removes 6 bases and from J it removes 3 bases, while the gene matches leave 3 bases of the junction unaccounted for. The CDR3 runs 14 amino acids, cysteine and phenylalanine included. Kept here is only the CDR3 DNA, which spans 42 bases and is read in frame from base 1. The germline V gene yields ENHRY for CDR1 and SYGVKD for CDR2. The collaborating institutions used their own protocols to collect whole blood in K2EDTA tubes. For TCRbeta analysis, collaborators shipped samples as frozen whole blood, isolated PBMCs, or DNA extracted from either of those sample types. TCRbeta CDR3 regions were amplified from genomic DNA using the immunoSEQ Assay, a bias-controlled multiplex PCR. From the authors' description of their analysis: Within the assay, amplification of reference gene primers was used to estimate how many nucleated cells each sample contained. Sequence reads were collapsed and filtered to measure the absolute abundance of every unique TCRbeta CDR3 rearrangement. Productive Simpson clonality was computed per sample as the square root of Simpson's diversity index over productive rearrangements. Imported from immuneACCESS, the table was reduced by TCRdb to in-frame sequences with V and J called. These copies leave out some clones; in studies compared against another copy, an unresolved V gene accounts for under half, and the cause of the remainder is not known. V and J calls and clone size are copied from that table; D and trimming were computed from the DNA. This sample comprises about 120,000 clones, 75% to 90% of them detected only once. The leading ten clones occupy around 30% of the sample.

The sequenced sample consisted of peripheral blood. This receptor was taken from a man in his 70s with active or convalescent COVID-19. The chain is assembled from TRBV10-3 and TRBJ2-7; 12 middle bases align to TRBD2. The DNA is TGTGCCATCAGGACTAGCGGGAGTCTCTACGAGCAGTACTTC. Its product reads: CAIRTSGSLYEQYF.